This T cell receptor beta chain was recovered during a study of shared clonotypes between healthy human individuals. From germline, CDR1 is SGHDT and CDR2 YYEEEE. The CDR3 is made up of 13 amino acids. The V end lost 7 bases, the J end lost 3 bases, and 14 bases lay between the germline ends. Deep-level settings were used for running the assay. The table came from immunoSEQ multiplex PCR; TCRdb's copy has only in-frame clones and leaves some out. The repertoire consists of some 2,000,000 clones, with approximately 94% occurring once and the leading ten covering about 1.1%. The naive CD8 population came from CD45RO-negative cells selected for CCR7, without terminally differentiated effector memory CD45RA+ cells.

What was sequenced was naive CD8+ T cells sorted from blood. This chain uses TRBV5-6 with TRBJ2-7; D gene unclear. This clonotype was obtained from a man in his late teens or twenties in good health. CDR3 in DNA: TGTGCCAGCTTGGGGTCGGCCGACTACGAGCAGTACTTC. Translation gives CASLGSADYEQYF.